The 10 T cell receptor beta chains below all came from one sample that was sequenced in a study of cytomegalovirus exposure and HLA in healthy donors. Generated by immunoSEQ multiplex PCR, the TCRdb table keeps only in-frame clones and is missing some. Of more than 200,000 clones listed, about 92% are singletons. The specimen sequenced was PBMCs. All receptors derive from a woman between 25 and 40 years old in good health and CMV-seronegative.

This clone has just one count. The same CDR3 can be traced to other DNA sequences in this sample. This sequence joins TRBV4-3 and TRBJ2-1; tentatively, D is TRBD1 (5 bases). V lost 4 bases and J 3 bases, leaving 10 bases between the germline ends. The CDR3 covers 14 residues. The germline gives CDR1 LGHNA, CDR2 YSLEER. CDR3 in amino acids: CASSPQGGYNEQFF. In DNA, the CDR3 is TGCGCCAGCAGCCCCCAGGGCGGCTACAATGAGCAGTTCTTC.

This chain links TRBV6-5 with TRBJ2-1; 15 positions match TRBD2. CDR3 size: 15 residues. V lost 6 bases, J lost 15 bases, and 12 bases stayed unmatched. In germline, CDR1 is MNHEY, CDR2 SVGAGI. CDR3 sequence reads: CASSPGLAGGYVPFF. The CDR3, as DNA: TGTGCCAGCAGCCCGGGACTAGCGGGAGGATATGTGCCGTTCTTC.

This rearrangement joins TRBV5-6 to TRBJ2-3; 7 bases align to TRBD1. The CDR3 has 14 residues. The J segment lost 8 bases and the V segment lost 1 base, leaving 7 bases of the junction unmatched. Germline V CDR1 and CDR2: SGHDT, YYEEEE. The CDR3 coding sequence is TGTGCCAGCAGCTTGACAGGGGTAGGGTTTACGCAGTATTTT. Its protein product is CASSLTGVGFTQYF.

The chain has TRBV7-9 and TRBJ2-3; no reliable D call. The CDR3 runs to 13 residues. Germline lookup yields CDR1 SEHNR and CDR2 FQNEAQ (reference sequence). The germline V and J ends were trimmed by 5 bases and 7 bases, with 13 bases remaining between them. The CDR3 reads CASSAPSRNTQYF. The CDR3 bases are TGTGCCAGCAGCGCCCCTTCACGGAATACGCAGTATTTT.

V is TRBV28 and J is TRBJ1-1, with 7 bases lining up with TRBD1. The CDR3 has 14 residues. Germline CDR1 reads MDHEN; CDR2 reads SYDVKM. With 11 bases clipped from V and 0 bases from J, the junction kept 9 bases outside the gene matches. The CDR3 region is CASWGGQMNTEAFF. CDR3 nucleotide sequence: TGTGCCTCCTGGGGGGGACAGATGAACACTGAAGCTTTCTTT.

The chain joins TRBV5-6 to TRBJ2-7, with TRBD1 matching over 9 bases. Looked up from germline, CDR1 is SGHDT and CDR2 is YYEEEE. The CDR3 has 17 amino acids. V was clipped by 4 bases and J by 2 bases; unmatched bases: 13. CDR3 region: CASSRAPGTGITYEQYF. The CDR3, as DNA: TGTGCCAGCAGCCGGGCTCCCGGGACAGGGATTACCTACGAGCAGTACTTC. Complete variable domain (other parts from reference TRBV5-6 and TRBJ2-7): DAGVTQSPTHLIKTRGQQVTLRCSPKSGHDTVSWYQQALGQGPQFIFQYYEEEERQRGNFPDRFSGHQFPNYSSELNVNALLLGDSALYLCASSRAPGTGITYEQYFGPGTRLTVT.

Many counts were recorded for this clone. The rearrangement joins TRBV6-6 to TRBJ2-2; 7 nucleotides align to TRBD2. This CDR3 has 16 amino acids. J was trimmed by 2 bases and V by 0 bases; bases with no gene match: 3. The germline CDR1 and CDR2 sequences are MNHNY and SVGAGI (reference sequence). The CDR3 reads CASSYSPSGNTGELFF. The CDR3 DNA reads as TGTGCCAGCAGTTACTCCCCTAGCGGCAACACCGGGGAGCTGTTTTTT.

Comments on this clone: In the same sample, other DNA sequences code for this CDR3. The J gene is TRBJ2-7, the V gene TRBV11-1; unclear D gene. Germline V CDR1 and CDR2: SGHAT, FQDESV (reference sequence). V was cut by 1 base and J by 4 bases, with 8 bases left in between. CDR3 length equals 13 residues. CDR3 in DNA: TGTGCCAGCAGCTTAGGTCAATTTTACGAGCAGTACTTC. Amino acid sequence: CASSLGQFYEQYF. Together with reference TRBV11-1 and TRBJ2-7, the CDR3 gives the full variable domain: EAEVAQSPRYKITEKSQAVAFWCDPISGHATLYWYRQILGQGPELLVQFQDESVVDDSQLPKDRFSAERLKGVDSTLKIQPAELGDSAMYLCASSLGQFYEQYFGPGTRLTVT.

The chain uses TRBV25-1 and TRBJ1-1; TRBD1 agrees at 12 bases. The CDR3 contains 15 residues. The trim removed 8 bases at V and 2 bases at J, leaving 6 bases unmatched. Germline-derived CDR1 and CDR2 are MGHDK and SYGVNS. For the CDR3, the DNA is TGTGCCAGCCGGGACAGGGGGCGGCGAAACACTGAAGCTTTCTTT. It codes for CASRDRGRRNTEAFF.

The rearrangement uses TRBV4-1 and TRBJ2-7; D might be TRBD2 (5 bases). The CDR3 contains 13 residues. Germline V gene data show CDR1 as MGHRA and CDR2 as YSYEKL. Trimming stripped 4 bases from V and 3 bases from J, with 10 bases between. The chain's CDR3 is CASSLPEGYEQYF. The CDR3 coding sequence is TGCGCCAGCAGCCTCCCCGAGGGCTACGAGCAGTACTTC.